This record covers a single T cell receptor (beta chain). V shed 0 bases and J shed 4 bases, with 10 bases lying between them. The CDR3 has 14 residues. Germline V CDR1 and CDR2: SGDLS, YYNGEE. This sample is part of a study of T cell responses to AZD1222 COVID-19 vaccine. TCRdb's table, derived via immunoSEQ multiplex PCR, lists solely in-frame clones and lacks some. The profile shows 180,000 or so clones, 88% of them singletons. V is TRBV9 and J is TRBJ1-1, with D possibly TRBD1 on 5 matching bases. The clonotype originates from an adult in good health. The sample was peripheral blood, taken on day 0 of AZD1222 vaccination. CDR3: CASSVAGAGTEAFF. The CDR3 coding sequence is TGTGCCAGCAGCGTAGCTGGGGCGGGCACTGAAGCTTTCTTT.